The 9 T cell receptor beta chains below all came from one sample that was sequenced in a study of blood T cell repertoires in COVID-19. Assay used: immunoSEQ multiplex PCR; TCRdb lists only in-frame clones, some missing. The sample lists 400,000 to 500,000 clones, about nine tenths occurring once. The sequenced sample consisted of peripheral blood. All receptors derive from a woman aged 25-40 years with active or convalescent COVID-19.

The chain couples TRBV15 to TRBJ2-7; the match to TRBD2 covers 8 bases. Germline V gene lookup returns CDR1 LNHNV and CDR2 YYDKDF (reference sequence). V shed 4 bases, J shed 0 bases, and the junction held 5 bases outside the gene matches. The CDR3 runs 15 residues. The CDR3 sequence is CATSTGLVLSYEQYF. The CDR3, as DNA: TGTGCCACCAGCACGGGACTAGTTCTCTCCTACGAGCAGTACTTC. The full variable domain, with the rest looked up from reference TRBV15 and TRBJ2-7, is DAMVIQNPRYQVTQFGKPVTLSCSQTLNHNVMYWYQQKSSQAPKLLFHYYDKDFNNEADTPDNFQSRRPNTSFCFLDIRSPGLGDTAMYLCATSTGLVLSYEQYFGPGTRLTVT.

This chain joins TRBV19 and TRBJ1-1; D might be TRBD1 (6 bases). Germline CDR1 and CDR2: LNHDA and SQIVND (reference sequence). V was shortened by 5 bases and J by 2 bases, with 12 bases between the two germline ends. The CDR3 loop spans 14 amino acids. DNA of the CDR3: TGTGCCAGTAGTCAGGGGCAGGGAAACACTGAAGCTTTCTTT. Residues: CASSQGQGNTEAFF.

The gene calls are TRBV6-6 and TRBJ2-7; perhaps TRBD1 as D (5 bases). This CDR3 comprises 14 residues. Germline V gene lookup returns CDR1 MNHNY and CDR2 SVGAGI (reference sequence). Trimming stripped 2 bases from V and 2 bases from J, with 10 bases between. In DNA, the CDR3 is TGTGCCAGCAGTTACGGACAACTAACCTACGAGCAGTACTTC. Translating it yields CASSYGQLTYEQYF.

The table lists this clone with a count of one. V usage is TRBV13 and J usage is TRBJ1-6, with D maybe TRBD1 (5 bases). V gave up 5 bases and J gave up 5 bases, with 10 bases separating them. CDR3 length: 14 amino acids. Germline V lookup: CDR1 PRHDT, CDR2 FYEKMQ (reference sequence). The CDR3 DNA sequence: TGTGCCAGCAGCATCAGGGTCGATAATTCACCCCTCCACTTT. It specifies CASSIRVDNSPLHF.

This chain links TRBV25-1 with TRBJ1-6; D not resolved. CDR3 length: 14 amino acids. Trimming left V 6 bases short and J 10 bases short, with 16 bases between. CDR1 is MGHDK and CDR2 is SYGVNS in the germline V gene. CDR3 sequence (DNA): TGTGCCAGCAGCTTCCGGGAAGGGCCATCACCCCTCCACTTT. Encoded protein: CASSFREGPSPLHF.

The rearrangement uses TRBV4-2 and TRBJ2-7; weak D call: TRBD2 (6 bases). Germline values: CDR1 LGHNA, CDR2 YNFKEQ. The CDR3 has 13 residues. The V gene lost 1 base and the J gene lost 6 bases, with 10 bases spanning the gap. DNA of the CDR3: TGTGCCAGCAGCCAAGGGGGGGATTCCGAGCAGTACTTC. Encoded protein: CASSQGGDSEQYF.

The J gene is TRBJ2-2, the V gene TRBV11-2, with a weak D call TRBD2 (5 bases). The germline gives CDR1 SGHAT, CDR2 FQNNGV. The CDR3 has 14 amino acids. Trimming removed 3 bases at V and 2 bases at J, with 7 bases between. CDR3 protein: CASSFSGNTGELFF. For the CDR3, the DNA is TGTGCCAGCAGCTTTTCGGGAAACACCGGGGAGCTGTTTTTT.

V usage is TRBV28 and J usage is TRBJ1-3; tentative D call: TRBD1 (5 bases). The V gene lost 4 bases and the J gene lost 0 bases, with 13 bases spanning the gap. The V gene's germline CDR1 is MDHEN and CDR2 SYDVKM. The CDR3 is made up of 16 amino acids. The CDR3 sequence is CASSWPGEGSGNTIYF. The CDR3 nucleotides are TGTGCCAGCAGTTGGCCGGGGGAGGGCTCTGGAAACACCATATATTTT.

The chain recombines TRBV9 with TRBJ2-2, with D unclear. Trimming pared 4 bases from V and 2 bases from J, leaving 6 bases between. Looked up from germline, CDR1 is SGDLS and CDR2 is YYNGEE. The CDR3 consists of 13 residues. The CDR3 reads CASSHINTGELFF. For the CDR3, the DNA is TGTGCCAGCAGCCACATTAACACCGGGGAGCTGTTTTTT.